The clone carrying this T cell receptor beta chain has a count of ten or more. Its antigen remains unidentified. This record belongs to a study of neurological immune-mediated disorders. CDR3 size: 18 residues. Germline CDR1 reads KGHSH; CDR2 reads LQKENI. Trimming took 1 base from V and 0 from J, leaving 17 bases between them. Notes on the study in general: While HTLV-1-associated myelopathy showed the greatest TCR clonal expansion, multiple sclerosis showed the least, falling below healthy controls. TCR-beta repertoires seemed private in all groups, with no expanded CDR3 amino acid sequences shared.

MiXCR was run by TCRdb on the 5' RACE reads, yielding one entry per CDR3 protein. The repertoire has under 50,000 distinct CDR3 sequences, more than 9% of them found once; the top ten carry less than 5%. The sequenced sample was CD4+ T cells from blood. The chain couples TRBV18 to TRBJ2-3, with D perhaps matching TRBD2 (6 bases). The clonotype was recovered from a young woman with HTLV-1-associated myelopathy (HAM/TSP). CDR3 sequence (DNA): TGTGCCAGCTCACCACTAAGAACGCGGGACCTTAGCACAGATACGCAGTATTTT. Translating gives CASSPLRTRDLSTDTQYF.